This T cell receptor (beta chain) appears in the sequencing data of a study of HIV-infected patients and healthy controls. Reverse transcription used around 500 ng RNA and constant-region primers for alpha and beta. Using multiplexing indices, alpha and beta chain libraries were generated apart by chain-specific third strand synthesis. TCRdb re-called the 5' RACE reads through MiXCR, storing one row per CDR3 protein. The repertoire consists of 10,000 to 15,000 distinct CDR3 sequences, with less than 9.5% occurring once and the leading ten covering roughly a quarter. The repertoire came from unfractionated whole blood and reflected all unsorted peripheral T cells. Trimming cost V 6 bases and J 3 bases; bases outside gene matches: 9. Germline assignment: CDR1 DFQATT and CDR2 SNEGSKA (reference sequence). There are 15 residues in the CDR3. There are many counts of this clonotype.

This receptor was obtained from an adult with HIV infection. The donor label of this sample is uncertain. Here the sequenced sample was blood, taken before antiretroviral therapy. The V call is TRBV20-1, the J call TRBJ2-4, with 9 positions matching TRBD2. The CDR3 sequence is CSAQAAGGGKNIQYF. DNA for the CDR3: TGCAGTGCCCAAGCAGCGGGAGGAGGCAAAAACATTCAGTACTTC.